The rows below give T cell receptor beta chains drawn from one sample of a study of blood T cell repertoires in COVID-19. Generated by immunoSEQ multiplex PCR, the TCRdb table keeps only in-frame clones and is missing some. This table has about 300,000 clones, less than 85% appearing once. The sequenced sample was PBMCs or T cells enriched from blood (not recorded which). These receptors were obtained from a woman aged 25 to 45 who had been exposed to COVID-19. Both conserved end residues are part of each CDR3. D genes are given only for firm matches. Some rows have no size entry. The others give once, few or many, or a class for an expanded clone.

j_call d_call clone_size v_call cdr3_aa cdr3_nt
TRBJ2-2 . . TRBV7-3 CASSRSDTGELFF TGTGCCAGCAGCCGTTCAGACACCGGGGAGCTGTTTTTT
TRBJ1-2 TRBD1 . TRBV5-1 CASSADRGIGGYTF TGCGCCAGCAGCGCGGACAGGGGAATCGGTGGCTACACCTTC
TRBJ2-1 . . TRBV28 CASSSRVITNPSSYNEQFF TGTGCCAGCAGTTCACGGGTCATCACGAACCCGAGCTCCTACAATGAGCAGTTCTTC
TRBJ1-4 TRBD1 . TRBV7-8 CASSLTGQGKHTNEKLFF TGTGCCAGCAGCCTTACGGGACAGGGGAAGCATACTAATGAAAAACTGTTTTTT
TRBJ2-5 . . TRBV5-1 CASRRDIRVETQYF TGCGCCAGCAGGAGGGACATCAGGGTCGAGACCCAGTACTTC
TRBJ1-1 . . TRBV18 CASSPTEQGLNTEAFF TGTGCCAGCTCACCAACTGAACAGGGTTTGAACACTGAAGCTTTCTTT
TRBJ2-7 TRBD1 . TRBV28 CASSSREQGAPYEQYF TGTGCCAGCAGTTCCCGAGAGCAGGGGGCCCCCTACGAGCAGTACTTC
TRBJ2-5 . . TRBV5-1 CASSLASETQYF TGCGCCAGCAGCTTGGCCTCGGAGACCCAGTACTTC
TRBJ1-1 TRBD1 . TRBV6-5 CASSYSRGQGEAFF TGTGCCAGCAGTTACTCGAGGGGGCAGGGCGAAGCTTTCTTT
TRBJ2-2 TRBD2 . TRBV19 CASSMGRGVTGELFF TGTGCCAGTAGTATGGGCCGGGGGGTCACCGGGGAGCTGTTTTTT
TRBJ2-5 . . TRBV12-3/TRBV12-4 CASSLNEETQYF TGTGCCAGCAGTTTAAACGAGGAGACCCAGTACTTC
TRBJ1-1 TRBD1 . TRBV6-2/TRBV6-3 CASSPLDRRNTEAFF TGTGCCAGCAGTCCACTGGACAGGCGGAACACTGAAGCTTTCTTT
TRBJ2-3 . . TRBV6-2/TRBV6-3 CASSYWPGLAKLTQYF TGTGCCAGCAGTTATTGGCCGGGACTCGCAAAGCTAACGCAGTATTTT
TRBJ2-3 . . TRBV7-3 CASSLNFAVKDTQYF TGTGCCAGCAGCTTAAACTTCGCTGTGAAAGATACGCAGTATTTT
TRBJ1-3 . . TRBV6-5 CASSLAGSSGNTIYF TGTGCCAGCAGCTTGGCCGGGAGCTCTGGAAACACCATATATTTT
TRBJ1-4 TRBD1 . TRBV28 CASSSQGADEKLFF TGTGCCAGCAGTTCACAGGGGGCGGATGAAAAACTGTTTTTT
TRBJ1-4 TRBD1 . TRBV11-2 CASSQGQGLDGEKLFF TGTGCCAGCAGCCAGGGACAGGGGTTGGATGGAGAAAAACTGTTTTTT
TRBJ2-7 . . TRBV11-2 CASSLVGGANYEQYF TGTGCCAGCAGCTTAGTAGGAGGAGCCAACTACGAGCAGTACTTC
TRBJ1-2 . . TRBV2 CASRGAYGYTF TGTGCCAGCAGAGGGGCTTACGGCTACACCTTC
TRBJ2-3 TRBD1 . TRBV4-2 CASSQDRVSDTQYF TGTGCCAGCAGCCAGGACAGGGTATCAGATACGCAGTATTTT
TRBJ1-5 TRBD1 . TRBV2 CASRGQGSNQPQHF TGTGCCAGCAGGGGACAGGGCAGCAATCAGCCCCAGCATTTT
TRBJ2-2 TRBD1 few TRBV5-1 CASSLLFGQGSLNTGELFF TGCGCCAGCAGCTTGCTCTTCGGACAGGGGTCGCTCAACACCGGGGAGCTGTTTTTT
TRBJ1-5 . . TRBV10-1 CASSESRSPNSNQPQHF TGCGCCAGCAGTGAGTCGAGGTCACCTAATAGCAATCAGCCCCAGCATTTT
TRBJ1-1 . . TRBV5-1 CASSYSRVTNTEAFF TGCGCCAGCAGCTACTCCAGGGTGACTAACACTGAAGCTTTCTTT
TRBJ1-2 TRBD1 . TRBV5-4 CASGATGADGYTF TGTGCCAGCGGGGCGACAGGGGCTGACGGCTACACCTTC
TRBJ2-1 TRBD2 . TRBV30 CAWSVLAGGLSYNEQFF TGTGCCTGGAGTGTACTAGCGGGAGGACTCTCCTACAATGAGCAGTTCTTC
TRBJ1-2 . . TRBV3-1/TRBV3-2 CASSQARNHNYGYTF TGTGCCAGCAGCCAAGCGCGGAATCATAACTATGGCTACACCTTC
TRBJ2-1 TRBD2 . TRBV9 CASSLRTSGAYNEQFF TGTGCCAGCAGCCTCCGGACTAGCGGGGCATACAATGAGCAGTTCTTC
TRBJ2-1 TRBD2 once TRBV30 CAWSETSGINEQFF TGTGCCTGGAGTGAGACTAGCGGGATAAATGAGCAGTTCTTC
TRBJ2-7 . once TRBV9 CASRPESGPQYF TGTGCCAGCAGACCCGAAAGCGGGCCACAGTACTTC
TRBJ1-1 . once TRBV11-2 CASSLSGETEAFF TGTGCCAGCAGCTTATCGGGGGAGACTGAAGCTTTCTTT
TRBJ1-1 TRBD1 once TRBV5-1 CASSLVGQGNTEAFF TGCGCCAGCAGCTTGGTAGGACAGGGAAACACTGAAGCTTTCTTT
TRBJ2-5 TRBD1 . TRBV10-3 CAISESFEGAIDQETQYF TGTGCCATCAGTGAGTCGTTCGAGGGGGCCATAGACCAAGAGACCCAGTACTTC
TRBJ1-3 . once TRBV12-3/TRBV12-4 CASRFGFGNTIYF TGTGCCAGCAGGTTCGGGTTTGGAAACACCATATATTTT
TRBJ2-1 TRBD2 . TRBV7-3 CASSLRFSGGASIENEQFF TGTGCCAGCAGCCTCCGGTTTAGCGGGGGGGCCTCAATCGAGAATGAGCAGTTCTTC
TRBJ1-1 . . TRBV16 CASSEQGLNTEAFF TGTGCCAGCAGTGAGCAGGGGCTGAACACTGAAGCTTTCTTT
TRBJ1-6 . . TRBV6-5 CASSVDTRDNSPLHF TGTGCCAGCAGCGTGGACACCCGCGATAATTCACCCCTCCACTTT
TRBJ2-7 . . TRBV6-5 CASSYSFQYEQYF TGTGCCAGCAGTTACTCGTTCCAATACGAGCAGTACTTC
TRBJ2-3 TRBD2 . TRBV4-1 CASSQEAGGPTDTQYF TGCGCCAGCAGCCAAGAGGCGGGAGGGCCAACAGATACGCAGTATTTT
TRBJ1-2 TRBD1 . TRBV6-5 CASSRDRVEGYTF TGTGCCAGCAGTCGGGACAGGGTAGAAGGCTACACCTTC
TRBJ2-1 TRBD2 . TRBV6-5 CASSRTSGHVDEQFF TGTGCCAGCAGCCGGACTAGCGGGCACGTAGATGAGCAGTTCTTC
TRBJ2-7 TRBD1 . TRBV9 CASTVGQGDYEQYF TGTGCCAGCACGGTGGGACAGGGTGACTACGAGCAGTACTTC
TRBJ1-1 . . TRBV7-9 CASSRDGGNTEAFF TGTGCCAGCAGCCGTGACGGGGGGAACACTGAAGCTTTCTTT
TRBJ1-1 . . TRBV3-1/TRBV3-2 CASSQGTANTEAFF TGTGCCAGCAGCCAAGGGACAGCGAACACTGAAGCTTTCTTT
TRBJ1-4 . . TRBV28 CASSSPGRNEKLFF TGTGCCAGCAGTAGTCCCGGTAGAAATGAAAAACTGTTTTTT
TRBJ2-7 TRBD2 . TRBV9 CASSVDFGLAGEEQYF TGTGCCAGCAGCGTAGATTTCGGGTTAGCGGGAGAAGAGCAGTACTTC
TRBJ1-5 TRBD1 . TRBV16 CASSTKDRESNQPQHF TGTGCCAGCAGCACTAAGGACAGGGAGAGCAATCAGCCCCAGCATTTT
TRBJ1-2 . . TRBV5-1 CASSVGEGGYTF TGCGCCAGCAGCGTTGGTGAGGGCGGCTACACCTTC
TRBJ2-5 TRBD2 once TRBV10-3 CATQGVASGKRETQYF TGTGCCACCCAAGGCGTCGCTAGCGGGAAGAGGGAGACCCAGTACTTC
TRBJ2-1 TRBD1 . TRBV5-1 CASSFRLGQGDNEQFF TGCGCCAGCAGCTTCCGGTTGGGACAGGGGGACAATGAGCAGTTCTTC
TRBJ2-2 . few TRBV4-1 CASSQDTGAGELFF TGCGCCAGCAGCCAAGATACGGGGGCCGGGGAGCTGTTTTTT
TRBJ1-5 . . TRBV19 CASSPRIRTANQPQHF TGTGCCAGTAGTCCTAGAATAAGGACAGCAAATCAGCCCCAGCATTTT